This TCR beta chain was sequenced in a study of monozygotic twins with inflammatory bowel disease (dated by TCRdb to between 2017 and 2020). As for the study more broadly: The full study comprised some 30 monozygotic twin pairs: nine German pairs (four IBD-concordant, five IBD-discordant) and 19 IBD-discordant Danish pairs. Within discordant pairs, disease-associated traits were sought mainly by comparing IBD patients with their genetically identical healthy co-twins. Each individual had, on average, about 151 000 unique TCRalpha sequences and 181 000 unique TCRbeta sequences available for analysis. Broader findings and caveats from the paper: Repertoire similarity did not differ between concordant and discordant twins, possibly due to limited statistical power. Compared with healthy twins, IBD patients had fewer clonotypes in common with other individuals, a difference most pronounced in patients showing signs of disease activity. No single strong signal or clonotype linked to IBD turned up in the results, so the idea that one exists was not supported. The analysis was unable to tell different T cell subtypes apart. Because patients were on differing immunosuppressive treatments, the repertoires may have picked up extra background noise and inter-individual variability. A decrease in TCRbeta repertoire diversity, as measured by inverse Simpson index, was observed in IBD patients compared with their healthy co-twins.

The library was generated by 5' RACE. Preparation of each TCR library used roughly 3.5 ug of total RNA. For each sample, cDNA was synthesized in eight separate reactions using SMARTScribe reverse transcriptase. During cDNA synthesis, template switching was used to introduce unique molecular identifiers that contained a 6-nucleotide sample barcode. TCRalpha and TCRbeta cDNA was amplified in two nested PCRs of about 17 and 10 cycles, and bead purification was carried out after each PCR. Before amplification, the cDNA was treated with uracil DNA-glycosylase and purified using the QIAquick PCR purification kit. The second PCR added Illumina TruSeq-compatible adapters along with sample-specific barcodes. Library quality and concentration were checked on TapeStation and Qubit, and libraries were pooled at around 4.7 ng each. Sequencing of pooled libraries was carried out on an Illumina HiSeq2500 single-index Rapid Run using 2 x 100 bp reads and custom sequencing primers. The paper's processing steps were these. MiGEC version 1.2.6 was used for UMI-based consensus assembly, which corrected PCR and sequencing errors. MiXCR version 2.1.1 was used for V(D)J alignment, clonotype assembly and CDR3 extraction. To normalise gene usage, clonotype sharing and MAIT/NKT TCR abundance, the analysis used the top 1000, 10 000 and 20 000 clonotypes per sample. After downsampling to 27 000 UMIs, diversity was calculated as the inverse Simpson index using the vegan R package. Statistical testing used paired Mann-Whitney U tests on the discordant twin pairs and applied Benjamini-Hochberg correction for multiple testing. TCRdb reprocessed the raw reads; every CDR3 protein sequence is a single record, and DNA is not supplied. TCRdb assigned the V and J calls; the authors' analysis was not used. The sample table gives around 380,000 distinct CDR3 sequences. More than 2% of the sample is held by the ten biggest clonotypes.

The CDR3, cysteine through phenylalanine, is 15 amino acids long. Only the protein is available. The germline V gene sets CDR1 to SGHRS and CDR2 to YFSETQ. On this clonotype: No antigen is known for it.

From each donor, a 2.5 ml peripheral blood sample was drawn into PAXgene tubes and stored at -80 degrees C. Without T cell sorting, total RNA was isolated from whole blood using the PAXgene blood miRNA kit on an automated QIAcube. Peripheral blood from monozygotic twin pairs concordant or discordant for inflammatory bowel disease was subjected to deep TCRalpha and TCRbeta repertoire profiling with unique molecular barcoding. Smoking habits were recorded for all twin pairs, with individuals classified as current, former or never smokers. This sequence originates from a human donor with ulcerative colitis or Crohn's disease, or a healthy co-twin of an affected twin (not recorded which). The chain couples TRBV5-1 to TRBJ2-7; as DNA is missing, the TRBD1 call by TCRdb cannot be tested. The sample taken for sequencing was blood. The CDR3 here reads CASSLRVIGAGEQYF.